A single sample gave rise to the 3 T cell receptor beta chains below, sequenced in a study of blood T cell repertoires in COVID-19. Clones were sequenced by immunoSEQ multiplex PCR, and TCRdb holds only the in-frame ones, with some missing. The data hold tens of thousands of clones, with around 80% observed a single time. Sequencing was carried out using peripheral blood. These receptors were obtained from a woman at least 80 years old with active or convalescent COVID-19.

This clone turned up a few times. This chain joins TRBV12-3 or TRBV12-4 and TRBJ1-1, with D uncertain. V was shortened by 4 bases and J by 6 bases, with 12 bases between the two germline ends. This CDR3 contains 13 residues. The CDR3: CASSSTYSSEAFF. In nucleotides, the CDR3 is TGTGCCAGCAGTTCCACCTACTCATCTGAAGCTTTCTTT.

The V call is TRBV6-5, the J call TRBJ2-7, with D tentatively TRBD2 (6 bases). V was shortened by 10 bases and J by 0 bases, with 16 bases between the two germline ends. Germline lookup yields CDR1 MNHEY and CDR2 SVGAGI. This CDR3 region has 14 residues. Written as DNA, the CDR3 is TGTGCCACATTAACGGGACTTCTCTCCTACGAGCAGTACTTC. Amino acids: CATLTGLLSYEQYF.

CDR3 region: CASSTIDTPTNEKLFF. In DNA form, the CDR3 reads TGTGCCAGTAGTACGATCGACACCCCAACTAATGAAAAACTGTTTTTT. J is TRBJ1-4 and V is TRBV19, with D hard to call. This CDR3 has 16 amino acids. Looked up from germline, CDR1 is LNHDA and CDR2 is SQIVND (reference sequence). V was pared by 4 bases and J by 0 bases, with 12 bases between.